This TCR beta chain was recorded in a study of Graves' ophthalmopathy and Graves' hyperthyroidism. Study-level results: Clonotypes were expanded in thyroid at above 0.001 frequency, and most also appeared in blood. It was with 65% to 71% sensitivity and just under 75% specificity that the model predicted ophthalmopathy progression. Cross-validated, the 13-signature model showed 87.88%/81.08% sensitivity/specificity, and 80%/75% in the test set.

V lost 4 bases and J lost 2, with 5 bases in between. The germline CDR1 and CDR2 sequences are MGHDK and SYGVNS. The CDR3 is 12 residues long. Amplified material comprised TCR beta CDR3 regions derived from RNA transcripts. The first round was an RT-PCR with HTBI primers, and the second round was a multiplex PCR. TCRdb recomputed calls from the multiplex PCR reads with MiXCR, one row per CDR3 protein. This sample has about 700,000 distinct CDR3 sequences; 40% occur once, and the top ten carry 35% to 55%. Turning to this clonotype: The antigen is not known.

Diagnosis was based on clinical symptoms, serum thyroxine, TRAb, thyroid ultrasound and orbital computed tomography. The receptor was isolated from an adult man with Graves' ophthalmopathy. The chain links TRBV25-1 to TRBJ1-1; D uncertain. The specimen was peripheral blood. The DNA for the CDR3 is TGTGCCAGCAGTGGATATAACACTGAAGCTTTCTTT. It codes for CASSGYNTEAFF.